Each of the 15 T cell receptor beta chains below was sequenced from the same sample in a study of human T cells and chemical hapten exposure. MiXCR, applied by TCRdb to the RACE reads, yields one record per CDR3 protein. The table shows about 350,000 distinct CDR3 sequences, with about 6% occurring only once. Time point noted: patch test 2, 6 weeks after DPC sensitization. As for treatment: therapeutic diphenylcyclopropenone sensitization with weekly scalp DPC. The sequencing here drew on whole blood, taken in connection with sensitization to the hapten diphenylcyclopropenone (DPC). All receptors derive from a woman under 30 with alopecia areata. Some clones in this sample may be carry-over from other donors' samples.

In this sample, this clonotype turned up many times. The rearrangement links TRBV21-1 to TRBJ1-5; the table's D call, TRBD1, was not checked against the DNA. TRBV21-1 is assigned pseudogene status. This CDR3 has 17 amino acids. The CDR3, as DNA: TGTGCCAGCAGCAAAGAACGGGGACAGCATAGCAATCAGCCCCAGCATTTT. Its translation: CASSKERGQHSNQPQHF.

This sequence joins TRBV6-1 and TRBJ2-3; TRBD2 matches at 10 bases. CDR1 is MNHNS, CDR2 SASEGT, per germline. The ends lost 4 bases at V and 8 bases at J; junction bases unmatched: 21. The CDR3 consists of 19 residues. CDR3 loop: CASSGPKRGGLSPLGTQYF. The CDR3 DNA is TGTGCCAGCAGTGGCCCCAAGCGGGGGGGCCTATCCCCCCTCGGTACGCAGTATTTT.

This clonotype was seen many times. The CDR3 coding sequence is TGTGCTAGTGGTTTGGTACTAGGGACAGGGAGTGGGATGAACACTGAAGCTTTCTTT. Encoded protein: CASGLVLGTGSGMNTEAFF. V and J are TRBV12-5 and TRBJ1-1, with 9 nucleotides matching TRBD1. Germline CDR1 LGHNT, CDR2 FRNRAP. V gave up 0 bases and J gave up 0 bases; unmatched junction bases: 11. CDR3 length: 19 amino acids.

This clonotype was counted at least ten times. V gene TRBV5-1 combines with J gene TRBJ2-4; D is unresolved. V was cut by 0 bases and J by 2 bases, with 6 bases left in between. Per the germline V gene, CDR1 is SGHRS and CDR2 is YFSETQ. There are 14 residues in the CDR3. Here the CDR3 DNA reads TGCGCCAGCAGCTTGGACAGATCCAAAAACATTCAGTACTTC. Protein product: CASSLDRSKNIQYF.

This clonotype was counted at least ten times. The J gene is TRBJ1-6, the V gene TRBV5-8; D is unclear. Trimming left V 0 bases short and J 8 bases short, with 12 bases between. The CDR3 covers 15 residues. Germline V gives CDR1 SGHTS, CDR2 YDEGEE. The CDR3 DNA is TGTGCCAGCAGCTTGGACGGTGTCGGACATTCACCCCTCCACTTT. The encoded protein is CASSLDGVGHSPLHF.

This clonotype showed up just a few times. The chain employs TRBV20-1 and TRBJ1-3; the D is unclear. The CDR3 consists of 11 residues. From germline, CDR1 is DFQATT and CDR2 SNEGSKA (reference sequence). As DNA, the CDR3 is TGCAGCTGGACTGTTGGAAACACCATATATTTT. This encodes CSWTVGNTIYF.

This clonotype has a count of ten or more. The chain links TRBV3-1 to TRBJ1-1; TRBD1 matches at 7 bases. V gave up 3 bases and J gave up 12 bases; unmatched junction bases: 4. Germline V lookup: CDR1 LGHDT, CDR2 YNNKEL (reference sequence). The length of the CDR3 is 11 residues. The CDR3: CASSHTGETFF. The DNA for the CDR3 is TGTGCCAGCAGCCATACAGGGGAGACTTTCTTT.

This clonotype was seen repeatedly, ten times or more. The CDR3 DNA reads TGTGCCAGCAGCACAGGGGATAGCAATCAGCCCCAGCATTTT. This codes for CASSTGDSNQPQHF. This rearrangement joins TRBV12-3 or TRBV12-4 to TRBJ1-5, with TRBD1 matching over 7 bases. Germline trimming cut 6 bases from V and 0 bases from J; bases unmatched to any gene: 2. The CDR3 totals 14 residues.

This clonotype was found a few times. The chain couples TRBV7-9 to TRBJ2-1, with 7 bases aligning to TRBD2. The CDR3 consists of 14 residues. The germline CDR1 and CDR2 sequences are SEHNR and FQNEAQ (reference sequence). V lost 3 bases to trimming and J lost 5 bases; unmatched junction nucleotides: 4. CDR3 region: CASSFIRGDNEQFF. The CDR3 DNA reads TGTGCCAGCAGCTTTATACGGGGGGACAATGAGCAGTTCTTC.

CDR3: CASSYPPGQGADTQYF. The CDR3 nucleotides are TGTGCCAGCAGTTACCCTCCGGGACAGGGGGCAGATACGCAGTATTTT. The genes are TRBV6-2 or TRBV6-3 and TRBJ2-3; 11 nucleotides match TRBD1. CDR3 length: 16 amino acids. Germline trimming cut 2 bases from V and 4 bases from J; bases unmatched to any gene: 5. The germline CDR1 and CDR2 sequences are MNHEY and SVGEGT.

The rearrangement links TRBV14 to TRBJ2-7, with D possibly matching TRBD1 (6 bases). This CDR3 has 12 residues. Trimming shortened V by 8 bases and J by 4 bases, and 12 bases separated the two germline ends. Germline values: CDR1 SGHDN, CDR2 FVKESK. CDR3 region: CASSDRRYEQYF. DNA of the CDR3: TGTGCCAGCTCCGACAGGCGGTACGAGCAGTACTTC.

This chain links TRBV7-2 with TRBJ2-7, with TRBD1 as a possible D gene (6 bases). Germline lookup yields CDR1 SGHTA and CDR2 FQGNSA. V gave up 1 base and J gave up 3 bases, with 13 bases separating them. The CDR3 is 15 residues long. CDR3 DNA sequence: TGTGCCAGCAGCTTAGGATCAGGGGTCCTCTACGAGCAGTACTTC. Its protein is CASSLGSGVLYEQYF.

V is TRBV2 and J is TRBJ1-5; no clear D. Germline CDR1 SNHLY, CDR2 FYNNEI. Between the trimmed V and J ends, which lost 1 base and 6 bases, there was a span of 13 bases. This CDR3 is 15 amino acids long. As DNA, the CDR3 is TGTGCCAGCAGTGAAGAAGGGCCCAGGAGTCAGCCCCAGCATTTT. This translates into CASSEEGPRSQPQHF.

This clonotype appeared many times. The chain joins TRBV6-5 to TRBJ1-1; D not resolved. This CDR3 comprises 15 residues. V lost 2 bases to trimming and J lost 0 bases, with 10 bases between them. CDR1 is MNHEY, CDR2 SVGAGI, per germline. The CDR3 loop is CASSYRLTMNTEAFF. As DNA, the CDR3 is TGTGCCAGCAGTTACAGGCTGACCATGAACACTGAAGCTTTCTTT.

This clonotype has more than one count but fewer than ten. The genes are TRBV5-1 and TRBJ2-7, with D perhaps TRBD1 (6 bases). There are 11 residues in the CDR3. The ends were cut back, 5 bases at V and 5 bases at J, with 8 bases in the middle. CDR1 and CDR2 (germline): SGHRS, YFSETQ. The CDR3 spells CASSRDNEQYF. The CDR3 nucleotides are TGCGCCAGCAGTAGGGACAACGAGCAGTACTTC. The full variable domain, rest sourced from reference TRBV5-1 and TRBJ2-7, is KAGVTQTPRYLIKTRGQQVTLSCSPISGHRSVSWYQQTPGQGLQFLFEYFSETQRNKGNFPGRFSGRQFSNSRSEMNVSTLELGDSALYLCASSRDNEQYFGPGTRLTVT.